This TCR beta chain was profiled in a study of CD8+CD57+ T cells in acquired aplastic anemia. Whole-study results and caveats: Patients and controls had CD8+ Simpson's diversity values that were not significantly distinct. Patients had under 30 CD8+ CDR3 sequences in common with controls (the shared set).

Before being chosen for sequencing, patients had shown CD8+CD57+ cell expansion by flow cytometry. A severe acquired aplastic anemia diagnosis applied to all patients. This clonotype has a handful of counts. What it binds is unknown. The CDR3 is 13 residues long. V lost 5 bases, J lost 0 bases, and 3 bases stayed unmatched. Per germline, CDR1 GTSNPN and CDR2 SVGIG (reference sequence). Genomic DNA provided the template from which TCR beta VDJ and CDR3 profiles were obtained. Each CDR3 protein is one row after TCRdb ran MiXCR on the reads. The table records 200,000 to 250,000 distinct CDR3 sequences, roughly half of them present only once.

The rearrangement links TRBV30 to TRBJ1-1; TRBD1 agrees at 7 bases. The origin of this receptor is a human donor with aplastic anemia. Specimen: sorted CD4+, CD8+, or CD8+CD57+ T cells (not recorded which) from PBMCs. Written as DNA, the CDR3 is TGTGCCTGGGCGGGACAGATGAACACTGAAGCTTTCTTT. Its protein product is CAWAGQMNTEAFF.